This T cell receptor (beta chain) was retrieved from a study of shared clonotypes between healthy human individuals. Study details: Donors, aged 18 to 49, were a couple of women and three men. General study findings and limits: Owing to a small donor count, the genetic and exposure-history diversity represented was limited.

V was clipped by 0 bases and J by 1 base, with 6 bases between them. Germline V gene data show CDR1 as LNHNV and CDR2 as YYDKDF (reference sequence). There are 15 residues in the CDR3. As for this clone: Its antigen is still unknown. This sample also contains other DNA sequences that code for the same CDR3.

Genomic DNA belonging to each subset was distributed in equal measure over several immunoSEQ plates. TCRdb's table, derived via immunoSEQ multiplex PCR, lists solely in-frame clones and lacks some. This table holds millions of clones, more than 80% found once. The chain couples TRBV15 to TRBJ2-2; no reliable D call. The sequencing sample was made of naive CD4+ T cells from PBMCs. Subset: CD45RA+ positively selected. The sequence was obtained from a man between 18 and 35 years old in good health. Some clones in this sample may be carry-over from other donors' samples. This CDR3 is CATSRESRNTGELFF. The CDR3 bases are TGTGCCACCAGCAGAGAGTCCCGGAACACCGGGGAGCTGTTTTTT.